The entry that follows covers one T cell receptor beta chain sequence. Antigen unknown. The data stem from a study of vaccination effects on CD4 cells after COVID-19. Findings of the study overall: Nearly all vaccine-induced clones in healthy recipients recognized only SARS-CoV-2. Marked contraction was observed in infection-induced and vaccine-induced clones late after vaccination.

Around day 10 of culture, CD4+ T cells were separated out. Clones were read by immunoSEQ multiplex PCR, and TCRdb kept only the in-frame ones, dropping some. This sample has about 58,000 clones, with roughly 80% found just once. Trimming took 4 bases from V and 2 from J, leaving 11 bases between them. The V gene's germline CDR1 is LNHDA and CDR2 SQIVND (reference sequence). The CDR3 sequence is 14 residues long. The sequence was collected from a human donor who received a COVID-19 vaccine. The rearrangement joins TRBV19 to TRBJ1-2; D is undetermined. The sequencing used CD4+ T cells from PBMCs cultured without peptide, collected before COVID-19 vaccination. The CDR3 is CASSTGIENYGYTF. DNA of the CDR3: TGTGCCAGTAGTACCGGGATTGAAAACTATGGCTACACCTTC.